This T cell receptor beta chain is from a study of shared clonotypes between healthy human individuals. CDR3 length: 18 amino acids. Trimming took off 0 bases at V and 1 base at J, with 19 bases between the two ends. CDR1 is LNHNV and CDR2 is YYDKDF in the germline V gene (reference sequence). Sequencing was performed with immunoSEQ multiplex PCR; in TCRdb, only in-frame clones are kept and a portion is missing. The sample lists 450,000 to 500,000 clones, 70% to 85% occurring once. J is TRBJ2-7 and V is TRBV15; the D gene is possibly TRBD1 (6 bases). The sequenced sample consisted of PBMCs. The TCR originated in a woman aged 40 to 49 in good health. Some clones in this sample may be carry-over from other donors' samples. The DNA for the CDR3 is TGTGCCACCAGCAGAGACCCTGGGACACCCCTTAAATCCTACGAGCAGTACTTC. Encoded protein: CATSRDPGTPLKSYEQYF. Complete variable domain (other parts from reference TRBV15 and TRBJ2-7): DAMVIQNPRYQVTQFGKPVTLSCSQTLNHNVMYWYQQKSSQAPKLLFHYYDKDFNNEADTPDNFQSRRPNTSFCFLDIRSPGLGDTAMYLCATSRDPGTPLKSYEQYFGPGTRLTVT.